These 25 T cell receptor beta chains share one sample of origin, sequenced in a study of Tregs in tolerant kidney transplant recipients. The protocol was immunoSEQ multiplex PCR, while the TCRdb copy is restricted to in-frame clones and leaves out a portion. The sample holds 200,000 to 300,000 clones, about 86% seen once. Sequencing was done on a sample of CD4+ T cells from blood. All receptors derive from a human donor in good health.

The chain is built from TRBV5-1 and TRBJ1-3, with D unresolved. The V end lost 3 bases, the J end lost 0 bases, and 13 bases lay between the germline ends. The germline gives CDR1 SGHRS, CDR2 YFSETQ. The CDR3 has 16 amino acids. This CDR3 reads CASSSRDGRSGNTIYF. The CDR3, as DNA: TGCGCCAGCAGCTCCCGAGACGGTCGCTCTGGAAACACCATATATTTT.

The chain has TRBV6-5 and TRBJ2-6; possibly TRBD2 for D (6 bases). The V end was cut by 2 bases, the J end by 4 bases, with 9 bases between. CDR3 length: 15 amino acids. CDR1 and CDR2 from the germline V gene are MNHEY and SVGAGI. The CDR3 DNA follows: TGTGCCAGCAGTTACGGAGGGACCGGGGCCAACGTCCTGACTTTC. It specifies CASSYGGTGANVLTF.

The gene calls are TRBV27 and TRBJ1-4; the D is unclear. Germline V CDR1 and CDR2: MNHEY, SMNVEV (reference sequence). The CDR3 consists of 15 residues. V lost 5 bases to trimming and J lost 0 bases, with 10 bases between them. CDR3 bases: TGTGCCAGCAGTAGCGCTCGTGCAACTAATGAAAAACTGTTTTTT. Protein sequence: CASSSARATNEKLFF.

The chain combines TRBV12-5 with TRBJ1-2; a possible D gene is TRBD1 (5 bases). Deletions cut 3 bases from V and 4 bases from J, with 9 bases between. Looked up from germline, CDR1 is LGHNT and CDR2 is FRNRAP. This CDR3 spans 13 amino acids. CDR3 DNA sequence: TGTGCTAGTGGTTTTACAGGTGCCTATGGCTACACCTTC. Translated: CASGFTGAYGYTF.

The chain combines TRBV2 with TRBJ1-2; D perhaps matches TRBD1 (5 bases). This CDR3 region has 15 residues. Germline V gives CDR1 SNHLY, CDR2 FYNNEI. The V gene lost 6 bases and the J gene lost 0 bases, with 14 bases spanning the gap. The CDR3 DNA reads TGTGCCAGCAGCAAAGGACAAAGAGCTAACTATGGCTACACCTTC. Amino acid sequence: CASSKGQRANYGYTF.

In its sample, this clone was seen a few times. The V gene is TRBV5-6, the J gene TRBJ1-1; 11 bases fit TRBD1. Looked up from germline, CDR1 is SGHDT and CDR2 is YYEEEE. Trimming removed 2 bases from V and 11 bases from J; junction bases left unmatched: 5. CDR3 size: 13 residues. The DNA of the CDR3 is TGTGCCAGCAGCTTCGGACAGGGGGCGCCTGCTTTCTTT. Its translation: CASSFGQGAPAFF.

The V and J genes are TRBV19 and TRBJ1-1; 7 positions agree with TRBD1. Germline V gene data show CDR1 as LNHDA and CDR2 as SQIVND (reference sequence). This CDR3 is built from 16 residues. The junction had 8 bases not matched to a gene; V was cut back by 3 bases and J by 1 base. The CDR3 loop reads CASSMSDRVKNTEAFF. The CDR3 nucleotides read TGTGCCAGTAGTATGTCTGACAGGGTGAAGAACACTGAAGCTTTCTTT. Based on the CDR3 plus reference TRBV19 and TRBJ1-1, the full variable domain is DGGITQSPKYLFRKEGQNVTLSCEQNLNHDAMYWYRQDPGQGLRLIYYSQIVNDFQKGDIAEGYSVSREKKESFPLTVTSAQKNPTAFYLCASSMSDRVKNTEAFFGQGTRLTVV.

About this clone itself: The junction departs from germline at one end; a sequencing error may be responsible. The same CDR3 also results from other DNA sequences found in this sample. This chain links TRBV5-1 with TRBJ2-3; TRBD2 aligns across 8 bases. The CDR3 runs to 14 residues. CDR1 is SGHRS and CDR2 is YFSETQ in the germline V gene. The CDR3 spells CASSSIAGPDTQYF. In DNA form, the CDR3 reads TGCGCCAGCAGCTCTATAGCGGGACCAGATACACAGTATTTT.

This chain links TRBV6-1 with TRBJ2-1; 7 nucleotides line up with TRBD1. The V gene's germline CDR1 is MNHNS and CDR2 SASEGT. The CDR3 spans 13 residues. V lost 7 bases, J lost 5 bases, and 5 bases stayed unmatched. CDR3 DNA sequence: TGTGCCAGCAAGAGGGGGCCCCACAATGAGCAGTTCTTC. As protein: CASKRGPHNEQFF.

This clone was observed a single time. The chain has TRBV15 and TRBJ1-4, with 7 nucleotides matching TRBD1. Germline CDR1 and CDR2: LNHNV and YYDKDF (reference sequence). The CDR3 extends over 15 amino acids. V shed 1 base and J 5 bases; nucleotides not matched to a gene: 4. In DNA form, the CDR3 reads TGTGCCACCAGCAGAGGACAGGGAAAAAATGAAAAACTGTTTTTT. This gives the protein CATSRGQGKNEKLFF. Using reference TRBV15 and TRBJ1-4 for the parts outside the CDR3, the full variable domain is DAMVIQNPRYQVTQFGKPVTLSCSQTLNHNVMYWYQQKSSQAPKLLFHYYDKDFNNEADTPDNFQSRRPNTSFCFLDIRSPGLGDTAMYLCATSRGQGKNEKLFFGSGTQLSVL.

CDR3 in amino acids: CASSLIGGAEGTEAFF. In DNA, the CDR3 is TGCGCCAGCAGCCTTATAGGAGGGGCGGAGGGGACTGAAGCTTTCTTT. This chain connects TRBV4-1 to TRBJ1-1; weak D call: TRBD1 (5 bases). CDR3 length: 16 residues. Germline V gives CDR1 MGHRA, CDR2 YSYEKL. V was trimmed by 4 bases and J by 5 bases, leaving 20 bases between them.

V gene TRBV6-1 combines with J gene TRBJ1-5; possibly TRBD1 for D (6 bases). CDR3 size: 14 residues. Trimming stripped 7 bases from V and 4 bases from J, with 14 bases between. The V gene's germline CDR1 is MNHNS and CDR2 SASEGT. The CDR3 DNA reads TGTGCCAGCACCTCACAGGGTTTAAATCAGCCCCAGCATTTT. This sequence encodes CASTSQGLNQPQHF.

The chain joins TRBV6-1 to TRBJ1-1, with 10 bases identical to TRBD1. CDR1 is MNHNS, CDR2 SASEGT, per germline. The CDR3 contains 14 residues. Losses at the gene ends were 5 bases for V and 2 bases for J; bases not matched to a gene: 2. The CDR3 region has the DNA TGTGCCAGCAGTACGACAGGGGGCAACACTGAAGCTTTCTTT. Its translation is CASSTTGGNTEAFF.

The chain has TRBV5-4 and TRBJ2-7; TRBD2 is a possible D gene (6 bases). The V end lost 0 bases, the J end lost 0 bases, and 13 bases lay between the germline ends. From germline, CDR1 is SGHNT and CDR2 YYREEE (reference sequence). CDR3 length: 16 amino acids. CDR3 region: CASSLGPGLLSYEQYF. CDR3 nucleotides: TGTGCCAGCAGCTTGGGGCCGGGACTCCTCTCCTACGAGCAGTACTTC.

The V call is TRBV4-2, the J call TRBJ2-3, with 15 bases identical to TRBD2. Losses at the gene ends were 7 bases for V and 1 base for J; bases not matched to a gene: 6. CDR3 length: 17 residues. Looked up from germline, CDR1 is LGHNA and CDR2 is YNFKEQ. CDR3 DNA: TGTGCCAGCACCTTAGGACTAGCGGGGGGGGGCACAGATACGCAGTATTTT. Amino acid sequence: CASTLGLAGGGTDTQYF.

The chain employs TRBV7-3 and TRBJ2-1, with D hard to call. The V and J ends lost 5 bases and 1 base respectively, with 12 bases between them. CDR3 length: 15 residues. Germline V CDR1 and CDR2: SGHTA, FQGTGA. The CDR3 spells CASSNDGTSYNEQFF. CDR3 bases: TGTGCCAGCAGCAACGACGGAACATCCTACAATGAGCAGTTCTTC.

The V and J genes are TRBV6-4 and TRBJ2-3; tentative D call: TRBD1 (5 bases). The germline V and J ends were trimmed by 0 bases and 4 bases, with 11 bases remaining between them. This CDR3 is built from 15 residues. Germline V gives CDR1 MRHNA, CDR2 SNTAGT. The CDR3 spells CASSDSDQGADTQYF. The CDR3 nucleotides read TGTGCCAGCAGTGACTCCGACCAAGGGGCAGATACGCAGTATTTT.

The J gene is TRBJ2-1, the V gene TRBV19; 8 bases fit TRBD1. CDR3 length: 14 residues. Looked up from germline, CDR1 is LNHDA and CDR2 is SQIVND (reference sequence). The V segment lost 5 bases and the J segment 5 bases; nucleotides outside the gene matches: 5. Here the CDR3 reads CASSAGGWDNEQFF. Here the CDR3 DNA reads TGTGCCAGTAGTGCAGGGGGCTGGGACAATGAGCAGTTCTTC. Full variable domain (missing parts from reference TRBV19 and TRBJ2-1): DGGITQSPKYLFRKEGQNVTLSCEQNLNHDAMYWYRQDPGQGLRLIYYSQIVNDFQKGDIAEGYSVSREKKESFPLTVTSAQKNPTAFYLCASSAGGWDNEQFFGPGTRLTVL.

The V gene is TRBV19, the J gene TRBJ2-1, with D maybe TRBD2 (5 bases). Germline CDR1 is LNHDA and CDR2 is SQIVND (reference sequence). With 1 base removed from V and 3 bases from J, the gap between germline ends came to 10 bases. This CDR3 has 15 residues. CDR3 bases: TGTGCCAGTAGTATAGGATCTAGCTTCTACAATGAGCAGTTCTTC. Its translation: CASSIGSSFYNEQFF.

V is TRBV25-1 and J is TRBJ2-5; D is perhaps TRBD1 or TRBD2 (5 bases each). The CDR3 totals 17 residues. Germline values: CDR1 MGHDK, CDR2 SYGVNS. Trimming cost V 2 bases and J 1 base, with 17 bases left between them. CDR3 region: CASSEPRGVILQETQYF. CDR3 DNA sequence: TGTGCCAGCAGTGAACCAAGAGGGGTGATCCTCCAAGAGACCCAGTACTTC.

J is TRBJ2-7 and V is TRBV30; 8 positions match TRBD1. After removal of 2 bases from V and 9 bases from J, the junction contained 15 bases not matched to a gene. The CDR3 extends over 15 amino acids. Germline V gene data show CDR1 as GTSNPN and CDR2 as SVGIG (reference sequence). CDR3 nucleotide sequence: TGTGCCTGGAGTCGGACAGGGTCCGGACTATGGGGGCAGTACTTC. The encoded protein is CAWSRTGSGLWGQYF.

J is TRBJ2-1 and V is TRBV4-2; D is perhaps TRBD2 (6 bases). V lost 0 bases and J 7 bases, leaving 16 bases between the germline ends. There are 16 residues in the CDR3. The germline V gene encodes CDR1 LGHNA and CDR2 YNFKEQ. The CDR3 loop reads CASSQDQSEGRNEQFF. In DNA form, the CDR3 reads TGTGCCAGCAGCCAAGATCAGTCGGAGGGGCGGAATGAGCAGTTCTTC.

CDR3 sequence (DNA): TGCGCCAGCAGCTTGGCCGGTCAGGATCAGCCCCAGCATTTT. Amino acid sequence: CASSLAGQDQPQHF. The V and J genes are TRBV5-1 and TRBJ1-5; no reliable D call. The CDR3 runs to 14 residues. Germline V gene sequence: CDR1 SGHRS, CDR2 YFSETQ. V was trimmed by 0 bases and J by 5 bases, leaving 9 bases between them. Full variable domain (outside the CDR3, taken from reference TRBV5-1 and TRBJ1-5): KAGVTQTPRYLIKTRGQQVTLSCSPISGHRSVSWYQQTPGQGLQFLFEYFSETQRNKGNFPGRFSGRQFSNSRSEMNVSTLELGDSALYLCASSLAGQDQPQHFGDGTRLSIL.

V is TRBV19 and J is TRBJ1-1; 8 bases agree with TRBD1. The CDR3 is 14 residues long. V lost 5 bases to trimming and J lost 6 bases; unmatched junction nucleotides: 8. Germline V gene lookup returns CDR1 LNHDA and CDR2 SQIVND (reference sequence). CDR3 sequence reads: CASSGDRTMPEAFF. CDR3 coding DNA: TGTGCCAGTAGTGGGGACAGGACGATGCCTGAAGCTTTCTTT.

This clone was detected once. CDR3 residues: CATSIGGQTNTGELFF. In DNA form, the CDR3 reads TGTGCCACCAGCATAGGGGGACAAACGAACACCGGGGAGCTGTTTTTT. The V call is TRBV15, the J call TRBJ2-2; TRBD1 is a possible D gene (6 bases). CDR1 is LNHNV, CDR2 YYDKDF, per germline (reference sequence). The CDR3 extends over 16 amino acids. V was pared by 4 bases and J by 0 bases, with 12 bases between.